The source of this T cell receptor beta chain is a study of T cell responses to AZD1222 COVID-19 vaccine. Notes on the study in general: Scientists sampled the repertoires only once the peak T cell response had passed. At baseline, seropositivity was found in only 5 to 7 AZD1222 recipients. Most donors were white British and more were female, and clonal diversity was possibly underestimated.

Sequencing used immunoSEQ multiplex PCR; TCRdb keeps in-frame clones, though not all of them. This sample has about 100,000 clones; over 75% occur once, and the top ten carry 4% to 4.5%. Comments on this clone: What it binds is not known.

Specimen: peripheral blood, collected on day 0 of MenACWY control vaccination. The sequence derives from an adult in good health.

Written as DNA, the CDR3 is TGTGCCAGCAGCTGGGGCGACGAGAACTATGGCTACACCTTC. This encodes CASSWGDENYGYTF. The chain uses TRBV7-2 and TRBJ1-2; TRBD1 might be the D (5 bases). Germline assignment: CDR1 SGHTA and CDR2 FQGNSA. This CDR3 spans 14 amino acids. Trimming stripped 4 bases from V and 2 bases from J, with 11 bases between.